This T cell receptor (beta chain) was sequenced in a study of T cells after yellow fever vaccination. As concerns this clonotype: Its antigen is undetermined.

A single record per CDR3 protein comes from TCRdb applying MiXCR to the 5' RACE reads. The data hold 300,000 to 400,000 distinct CDR3 sequences, with 8.5% to 9% observed a single time. The germline V gene encodes CDR1 LNHNV and CDR2 YYDKDF (reference sequence). With V trimmed by 5 bases and J by 4 bases, 5 bases remained unmatched. CDR3 length: 14 residues. Findings and limits, study-wide: The CD4 compartment and the CD8 compartment contained a small share of clonotypes in common. Boosting was followed by the reappearance of most primary-vaccination clones (around 95% CD4, about 88% CD8).

The source material was PBMCs, sampled on the day of the first yellow fever vaccination. The chain couples TRBV15 to TRBJ1-2; TRBD1 matches 9 bases. The TCR comes from a man aged 18 to 35 who received the YFV17D yellow fever vaccine. The DNA for the CDR3 is TGTGCCACCAGCGGGACAGGGTTTGGCTATGGCTACACCTTC. Translated, it gives CATSGTGFGYGYTF.